This T cell receptor beta chain was observed in a study of blood T cell repertoires in COVID-19. Everyone who took part was roughly 18 to 89 years old, and they came from about 25 US areas. Clones were read by immunoSEQ multiplex PCR, and TCRdb kept only the in-frame ones, dropping some. The table lists 150,000 to 200,000 clones, 75% to 90% of them singletons. The V gene lost 2 bases and the J gene lost 6 bases, with 4 bases spanning the gap. Germline V gives CDR1 DFQATT, CDR2 SNEGSKA (reference sequence). This CDR3 is 10 amino acids long. V is TRBV20-1 and J is TRBJ1-2; no reliable D call. The sample was PBMCs or T cells enriched from blood (not recorded which). This sequence originates from a woman aged 60-70 years who had recovered from COVID-19. The CDR3 reads CSARQNGYTF. The CDR3 region has the DNA TGCAGTGCTAGACAGAATGGCTACACCTTC.